This section outlines one TCR beta chain sequence together with its context. Its target is not known. The sort gate was single viable CD3+CD4+CD8-CD45RO+ cells for memory CD4+ T cells. The CDR3 extends over 16 amino acids. Germline V CDR1 and CDR2: ENHRY, SYGVKD. The V and J ends lost 2 bases and 1 base respectively, with 9 bases between them. The data stem from a study of memory CD4+ T cells and cytomegalovirus serostatus. Study-wide findings and caveats: Each of approximately 61 CMV-associated TCRbeta sequences occurred in one to five individuals.

The repertoire was sequenced with immunoSEQ multiplex PCR; TCRdb's copy has only in-frame clones and lacks some. The table lists approximately 63,000 clones, over 70% of them singletons. V gene TRBV10-3 combines with J gene TRBJ1-6; a possible D gene is TRBD1 (6 bases). Sequenced input: memory CD4+ T cells from blood. The clonotype originates from an adult in good health and CMV-seronegative. Some clones in this sample may be carry-over from other donors' samples. The CDR3 nucleotides are TGTGCCATCAGTGAGGCAGGGGAGTCCTATAATTCACCCCTCCACTTT. Encoded protein: CAISEAGESYNSPLHF.